This T cell receptor (beta chain) was identified in a study of CD8 T cells in ankylosing spondylitis. This clonotype has just a few counts. Its antigen is not identified. Study results and caveats: A TCR beta motif of roughly eight highly homologous variants appeared characteristic of ankylosing spondylitis blood. Peripheral blood held disease-linked clones only at relatively low frequency, and these were CD8+. Disease-linked clones were reportedly significantly enriched in matched ankylosing spondylitis synovial fluid.

The TCR beta libraries were generated through quantitative 5'-RACE incorporating molecular barcodes. A single record per CDR3 protein comes from TCRdb applying MiXCR to the 5' RACE reads. The table shows around 150,000 distinct CDR3 sequences, with 25% to 35% occurring only once. The clonotype was recovered from a male donor with ankylosing spondylitis. The sample taken for sequencing was synovial fluid, either unsorted or a sorted T cell fraction (not recorded which).

The CDR3 DNA follows: TGTGCCGACGGGCAGGGGGCCTACGAGCAGTACTTC. Amino acid sequence: CADGQGAYEQYF. The chain is built from TRBV10-3 and TRBJ2-7; 7 nucleotides agree with TRBD1. This CDR3 is built from 12 residues. The germline gives CDR1 ENHRY, CDR2 SYGVKD. With 11 bases clipped from V and 2 bases from J, the junction kept 6 bases outside the gene matches.